The clone carrying this T cell receptor beta chain showed up just a few times. TCRdb's copy holds only in-frame clones and misses some; the assay was immunoSEQ multiplex PCR. The sample records 350,000 to 500,000 clones, more than 70% being singletons. The study recruited people aged roughly 18 to 95 years across about 25 US areas. Clinical histories supplied by participants themselves formed the basis of cohort assignment. These data belong to a study of blood T cell repertoires in COVID-19. Study context: T cells, B-cell-depleted T cells, or PBMCs provided the cDNA or gDNA that served as material.

Sequenced material: PBMCs or T cells enriched from blood (not recorded which). The clonotype originates from a woman in her late teens or twenties who had been exposed to COVID-19.

In nucleotides, the CDR3 is TGCAGCGTTGATATGGCAGGCCGTAACCAATATGGCTACACCTTC. Translated: CSVDMAGRNQYGYTF. The chain couples TRBV29-1 to TRBJ1-2; the D is unclear. Per the germline V gene, CDR1 is SQVTM and CDR2 is ANQGSEA. CDR3 length equals 15 residues. Trimming pared 3 bases from V and 5 bases from J, leaving 19 bases between. The whole variable domain, filled in from reference TRBV29-1 and TRBJ1-2, reads SAVISQKPSRDICQRGTSLTIQCQVDSQVTMMFWYRQQPGQSLTLIATANQGSEATYESGFVIDKFPISRPNLTFSTLTVSNMSPEDSSIYLCSVDMAGRNQYGYTFGSGTRLTVV.